This passage covers 8 T cell receptor beta chains from one sample sequenced in a study of blood T cell repertoires in COVID-19 (dated by TCRdb to the early 2020s). To prepare the library, the immunoSEQ multiplex PCR assay was applied. The table comes from immuneACCESS by way of TCRdb, which keeps in-frame sequences with V and J called. Part of the clones is missing from these tables; in studies checked, under half for an unresolved V gene and the rest for unknown reasons. The sample table records around 120,000 clones; around 79% of these occur just once. Of the sample, 2% to 3% is held by the ten largest clones. Sequenced: peripheral blood. The receptors were sampled from a man aged 45-65 years with acute or convalescent COVID-19.

This clone came up a few times. This chain uses TRBV28 with TRBJ1-6; D ambiguous. The CDR3 is 15 residues long. Looked up from germline, CDR1 is MDHEN and CDR2 is SYDVKM. Trimming removed 4 bases from V and 9 bases from J, with 16 bases in between. CDR3 coding DNA: TGTGCCAGCAGTTCCCATAGCGGCGTTGGTTCACCCCTCCACTTT. Its translation is CASSSHSGVGSPLHF.

This clone appeared once. This chain connects TRBV19 to TRBJ2-1; 12 bases agree with TRBD2. CDR1 and CDR2 (germline): LNHDA, SQIVND (reference sequence). Trimming cost V 8 bases and J 9 bases; bases outside gene matches: 11. This CDR3 region has 15 residues. The CDR3 sequence: CASAGTSGFLGEQFF. CDR3 bases: TGTGCCAGTGCGGGGACTAGCGGGTTTCTCGGTGAGCAGTTCTTC.

This clone was found a few times. V is TRBV2 and J is TRBJ1-2, with D tentatively TRBD1 (5 bases). The CDR3 covers 17 residues. Germline CDR1 and CDR2: SNHLY and FYNNEI. V was cut by 6 bases and J by 10 bases, with 30 bases left in between. The CDR3 reads CASSGGDGTRGRLFYTF. CDR3 bases: TGTGCCAGCAGCGGAGGGGACGGAACAAGGGGCCGACTATTCTACACCTTC.

The chain employs TRBV2 and TRBJ2-1; 8 bases line up with TRBD2. CDR1 SNHLY and CDR2 FYNNEI come from the germline V gene. The length of the CDR3 is 14 residues. The V and J ends lost 5 bases and 5 bases, in that order; junction bases with no gene match: 5. CDR3 in amino acids: CASSRLAGNNEQFF. The CDR3 region has the DNA TGTGCCAGCAGTAGGCTAGCGGGCAACAATGAGCAGTTCTTC.

This clone has only a few counts. The chain couples TRBV3-1 (or the pseudogene TRBV3-2) to TRBJ1-4; D gene ambiguous. Trimming took off 2 bases at V and 4 bases at J, with 5 bases between the two ends. The CDR3 spans 13 residues. Per germline, CDR1 LGHDT and CDR2 YNNKEL (reference sequence). The CDR3 protein is CASSQHFNEKLFF. As DNA, the CDR3 is TGTGCCAGCAGCCAACATTTTAATGAAAAACTGTTTTTT.

The V call is TRBV7-3, the J call TRBJ1-2; D possibly corresponds to TRBD1 (6 bases). V gave up 5 bases and J gave up 8 bases, with 15 bases separating them. This CDR3 is 13 amino acids long. Germline V gene data show CDR1 as SGHTA and CDR2 as FQGTGA. The CDR3 sequence: CASSVQGEGGYTF. In DNA, the CDR3 is TGTGCCAGCAGCGTACAGGGCGAGGGAGGCTACACCTTC.

The rearrangement uses TRBV29-1 and TRBJ2-5; 10 bases match TRBD2. CDR3 length: 14 amino acids. V shed 7 bases, J shed 1 base, and the junction held 6 bases outside the gene matches. The germline V gene encodes CDR1 SQVTM and CDR2 ANQGSEA. DNA of the CDR3: TGCAGCGCCGGGGCTAGCGGGGGCCAAGAGACCCAGTACTTC. Translated: CSAGASGGQETQYF.

There are a few counts of this clone. This chain joins TRBV6-5 and TRBJ2-3; tentative D call: TRBD2 (6 bases). Germline V gene data show CDR1 as MNHEY and CDR2 as SVGAGI. The V and J ends lost 8 bases and 4 bases respectively, with 16 bases between them. This CDR3 has 14 amino acids. The CDR3 is CASFSAGNADTQYF. The DNA of the CDR3 is TGTGCCAGCTTTTCAGCGGGTAACGCAGATACGCAGTATTTT.